These 16 T cell receptor beta chains share one sample of origin, sequenced in a study of blood T cell repertoires in COVID-19. This table comes from immunoSEQ multiplex PCR, and its TCRdb copy is limited to in-frame clones, with some not included. Of about 140,000 clones in the sample, about nine tenths are singletons; the top ten hold approximately 10%. The sequenced sample consisted of peripheral blood. Every receptor here comes from a woman of 80 years or more with acute or convalescent COVID-19.

This clone was observed a handful of times. The chain employs TRBV7-2 and TRBJ2-5; TRBD2 matches at 8 bases. This CDR3 is built from 16 residues. V lost 2 bases to trimming and J lost 5 bases; unmatched junction nucleotides: 10. CDR1 and CDR2 from the germline V gene are SGHTA and FQGNSA. The CDR3 is CASSLPERGRRETQYF. CDR3 sequence (DNA): TGTGCCAGCAGCTTACCAGAGCGGGGGAGGCGGGAGACCCAGTACTTC.

The genes are TRBV29-1 and TRBJ1-1; D is unresolved. The length of the CDR3 is 11 residues. Germline V gives CDR1 SQVTM, CDR2 ANQGSEA. The V and J ends lost 5 bases and 4 bases respectively, with 8 bases between them. The CDR3 sequence: CSVRPGTEAFF. Written as DNA, the CDR3 is TGCAGCGTTCGTCCGGGCACTGAAGCTTTCTTT.

The chain links TRBV18 to TRBJ2-2; D not resolved. Per germline, CDR1 KGHSH and CDR2 LQKENI. The V gene lost 1 base and the J gene lost 0 bases, with 12 bases spanning the gap. This CDR3 region has 17 residues. The CDR3 nucleotides are TGTGCCAGCTCACCACTTGGGCGCTATGCGAACACCGGGGAGCTGTTTTTT. This translates into CASSPLGRYANTGELFF.

The gene calls are TRBV3-1 (or the pseudogene TRBV3-2) and TRBJ1-2; possible D gene TRBD1, 5 bases. The CDR3 has 15 residues. The germline gives CDR1 LGHDT, CDR2 YNNKEL (reference sequence). V was pared by 4 bases and J by 0 bases, with 12 bases between. DNA of the CDR3: TGTGCCAGCAGCCGCTTTCAGGGATCTAACTATGGCTACACCTTC. Protein product: CASSRFQGSNYGYTF.

The chain is built from TRBV9 and TRBJ2-2; D may be TRBD1 (5 bases). Germline lookup yields CDR1 SGDLS and CDR2 YYNGEE. The CDR3 spans 15 residues. The V and J ends lost 0 bases and 6 bases respectively, with 12 bases between them. The CDR3 sequence is CASSVGQGRAGELFF. CDR3 coding DNA: TGTGCCAGCAGCGTAGGGCAGGGAAGGGCCGGGGAGCTGTTTTTT.

V is TRBV9 and J is TRBJ1-2, with a tentative D call TRBD1 (5 bases). Trimming shortened V by 0 bases and J by 2 bases, and 8 bases separated the two germline ends. The CDR3 extends over 14 amino acids. Germline V gene sequence: CDR1 SGDLS, CDR2 YYNGEE. This CDR3 reads CASSVGSGNYGYTF. The CDR3 DNA reads TGTGCCAGCAGCGTAGGTTCAGGGAACTATGGCTACACCTTC.

V is TRBV30 and J is TRBJ2-1; 8 nucleotides line up with TRBD2. The CDR3 length is 16 residues. Germline trimming cut 4 bases from V and 2 bases from J; bases unmatched to any gene: 10. CDR1 and CDR2 (germline): GTSNPN, SVGIG (reference sequence). CDR3 amino acids: CAWTLPGSGAYNEQFF. The CDR3 bases are TGTGCCTGGACCCTCCCGGGTAGCGGGGCCTACAATGAGCAGTTCTTC.

This clone was seen only once. The chain uses TRBV7-2 and TRBJ1-4, with D possibly being TRBD1 (5 bases). V was trimmed by 4 bases and J by 5 bases, leaving 23 bases between them. From germline, CDR1 is SGHTA and CDR2 FQGNSA. This CDR3 contains 18 residues. The CDR3 protein is CASSSRGGGLLMNEKLFF. CDR3 nucleotide sequence: TGTGCCAGCAGCTCCCGCGGGGGAGGCTTGCTCATGAATGAAAAACTGTTTTTT.

The chain uses TRBV10-3 and TRBJ1-2, with 8 bases aligning to TRBD1. The CDR3 has 14 residues. The J segment lost 3 bases and the V segment lost 6 bases, leaving 6 bases of the junction unmatched. Germline V gene lookup returns CDR1 ENHRY and CDR2 SYGVKD. The CDR3 here is CAIRDDRGDYGYTF. The CDR3 DNA reads as TGTGCCATCAGGGACGACAGGGGTGACTATGGCTACACCTTC.

This clone showed up just once. The chain carries TRBV12-3 or TRBV12-4 and TRBJ2-5; D gene uncertain. This CDR3 region has 11 residues. V gave up 8 bases and J gave up 7 bases, with 11 bases separating them. The CDR3 DNA follows: TGTGCCAGCGACTCCTCCGGGACCCAGTACTTC. Protein sequence: CASDSSGTQYF.

V and J are TRBV30 and TRBJ1-2; 7 nucleotides agree with TRBD1. V was clipped by 1 base and J by 3 bases; unmatched bases: 5. The CDR3 runs 14 residues. Per the germline V gene, CDR1 is GTSNPN and CDR2 is SVGIG (reference sequence). The CDR3 region is CAWSEQGIDYGYTF. CDR3 coding DNA: TGTGCCTGGAGTGAACAGGGGATTGACTATGGCTACACCTTC. The full variable domain, in which reference TRBV30 and TRBJ1-2 provide the parts outside the CDR3, is SQTIHQWPATLVQPVGSPLSLECTVEGTSNPNLYWYRQAAGRGLQLLFYSVGIGQISSEVPQNLSASRPQDRQFILSSKKLLLSDSGFYLCAWSEQGIDYGYTFGSGTRLTVV.

The chain recombines TRBV7-2 with TRBJ1-4; TRBD1 matches at 7 bases. Germline V gives CDR1 SGHTA, CDR2 FQGNSA. The CDR3 covers 15 residues. V trimming: 5 bases; J trimming: 8 bases; junction bases outside the gene matches: 11. In nucleotides, the CDR3 is TGTGCCAGCAGCCCCTGGACAGGAGAAAGGGAAAAACTGTTTTTT. This gives the protein CASSPWTGEREKLFF.

This clone was counted between two and nine times. The chain recombines TRBV5-3 with TRBJ1-5; D is possibly TRBD1 (5 bases). TRBV5-3 is sorted into the ORF group, with uncertain function. The CDR3 has 18 amino acids. Trimming took off 2 bases at V and 4 bases at J, with 22 bases between the two ends. The CDR3, as DNA: TGTGCCAGAAGCTTAGGGTGGGATCTGGACATACAAAATCAGCCCCAGCATTTT. This translates into CARSLGWDLDIQNQPQHF.

The rearrangement uses TRBV30 and TRBJ1-5; D is undetermined. V gave up 2 bases and J gave up 4 bases, with 9 bases separating them. Per germline, CDR1 GTSNPN and CDR2 SVGIG (reference sequence). CDR3 size: 13 residues. CDR3 sequence: CAWSTSGNQPQHF. The DNA of the CDR3 is TGTGCCTGGAGTACCTCGGGGAATCAGCCCCAGCATTTT. The full variable domain, completed using reference TRBV30 and TRBJ1-5, is SQTIHQWPATLVQPVGSPLSLECTVEGTSNPNLYWYRQAAGRGLQLLFYSVGIGQISSEVPQNLSASRPQDRQFILSSKKLLLSDSGFYLCAWSTSGNQPQHFGDGTRLSIL.

This rearrangement joins TRBV7-2 to TRBJ1-2, with a tentative D call TRBD1 (5 bases). Germline V lookup: CDR1 SGHTA, CDR2 FQGNSA. The CDR3 is 14 residues long. Between the trimmed V and J ends, which lost 3 bases and 4 bases, there was a span of 12 bases. The CDR3: CASSLVLGAYGYTF. The CDR3 bases are TGTGCCAGCAGCTTGGTATTAGGGGCCTATGGCTACACCTTC.

V gene TRBV6-5 combines with J gene TRBJ2-7; 8 bases agree with TRBD1. Germline CDR1 and CDR2: MNHEY and SVGAGI. V gave up 6 bases and J gave up 2 bases; unmatched junction bases: 3. The CDR3 is made up of 13 amino acids. CDR3 sequence reads: CASSRQGPYEQYF. For the CDR3, the DNA is TGTGCCAGCAGCCGACAGGGGCCCTACGAGCAGTACTTC.